This entry lists 2 T cell receptor beta chains sequenced from one sample in a study of cytomegalovirus exposure and HLA in healthy donors. With 60 Vbeta and 13 Jbeta primers, the PCR was carried out. TCRdb's copy holds only in-frame clones and misses some; the assay was immunoSEQ multiplex PCR. The sample holds under 200,000 clones, more than 60% seen once. The specimen sequenced was PBMCs. All receptors derive from a female donor in good health and CMV-seronegative.

The rearrangement links TRBV9 to TRBJ2-2; D remains ambiguous. The CDR3 sequence is 14 residues long. CDR1 SGDLS and CDR2 YYNGEE come from the germline V gene. With 0 bases removed from V and 5 bases from J, the gap between germline ends came to 8 bases. CDR3 DNA sequence: TGTGCCAGCAGCGTAGGAGCGCCGACCGGGGAGCTGTTTTTT. Translation gives CASSVGAPTGELFF.

CDR3 bases: TGTGCCAGCAGTTACGAAGACAGGGGTTATGGCTACACCTTC. Its protein is CASSYEDRGYGYTF. The gene calls are TRBV6-6 and TRBJ1-2; TRBD1 agrees at 8 bases. The CDR3 totals 14 residues. V lost 2 bases to trimming and J lost 5 bases; unmatched junction nucleotides: 4. Germline CDR1 MNHNY, CDR2 SVGAGI (reference sequence).